Presented here are 8 T cell receptor beta chains from one specimen sequenced in a study of T-cell reconstitution after alpha-beta-depleted transplantation in children. A TCRbeta library incorporating unique molecular identifiers was prepared. MiXCR, applied by TCRdb to the PCR reads, yields one record per CDR3 protein. Counted here are some 300,000 distinct CDR3 sequences, roughly a tenth occurring once; the ten biggest clones make up about 8%. The sample in question was PBMCs, obtained before TCRalphabeta/CD19-depleted stem cell transplant. The receptor set was obtained from a boy in the first two years of life with acute myeloid leukemia, due to receive a stem cell transplant.

This clonotype showed up many times. The chain employs TRBV9 and TRBJ2-3; TRBD2 agrees at 12 bases. The CDR3 loop spans 17 amino acids. Trimming removed 0 bases from V and 6 bases from J; junction bases left unmatched: 8. From germline, CDR1 is SGDLS and CDR2 YYNGEE. CDR3 DNA: TGTGCCAGCAGCGTAGTCGGACTAGCGGGGAGATCGGATACGCAGTATTTT. Translation: CASSVVGLAGRSDTQYF.

This clonotype showed up just a few times. The chain recombines TRBV19 with TRBJ2-2; 7 bases fit TRBD1. The V segment lost 8 bases and the J segment 6 bases; nucleotides outside the gene matches: 3. This CDR3 has 12 amino acids. Looked up from germline, CDR1 is LNHDA and CDR2 is SQIVND (reference sequence). For the CDR3, the DNA is TGTGCCAGTTACAGGGGATCCGGGGAGCTGTTTTTT. Translation gives CASYRGSGELFF.

The chain recombines TRBV7-2 with TRBJ2-7; D tentatively fits TRBD1 or TRBD2 (5 bases each). Trimming left V 6 bases short and J 1 base short, with 10 bases between. Germline CDR1 SGHTA, CDR2 FQGNSA. CDR3 length: 13 amino acids. The CDR3 is CASRRDHSYEQYF. CDR3 nucleotide sequence: TGTGCCAGCAGACGGGACCATTCCTACGAGCAGTACTTC. Full variable domain (remainder filled in from reference TRBV7-2 and TRBJ2-7): GAGVSQSPSNKVTEKGKDVELRCDPISGHTALYWYRQSLGQGLEFLIYFQGNSAPDKSGLPSDRFSAERTGGSVSTLTIQRTQQEDSAVYLCASRRDHSYEQYFGPGTRLTVT.

This clonotype was counted ten times or more. The rearrangement uses TRBV28 and TRBJ2-4, with 9 bases that match TRBD2. V lost 5 bases to trimming and J lost 0 bases; unmatched junction nucleotides: 5. CDR1 is MDHEN, CDR2 SYDVKM, per germline. CDR3 length: 16 residues. CDR3 region: CASSTLAGLAKNIQYF. CDR3 DNA sequence: TGTGCCAGCAGTACACTAGCGGGCTTAGCCAAAAACATTCAGTACTTC.

The chain joins TRBV28 to TRBJ2-7; 7 bases agree with TRBD1. V shed 6 bases and J 3 bases; nucleotides not matched to a gene: 8. Germline loops: CDR1 MDHEN, CDR2 SYDVKM. The CDR3 runs 14 residues. The chain's CDR3 is CASSPRYRGYEQYF. CDR3 coding DNA: TGTGCCAGCAGCCCTAGATACAGGGGCTACGAGCAGTACTTC.

This clonotype has a count of ten or more. The chain joins TRBV5-4 to TRBJ2-1; a possible D gene is TRBD1 (6 bases). With 4 bases removed from V and 0 bases from J, the gap between germline ends came to 11 bases. The CDR3 runs 15 residues. The V gene's germline CDR1 is SGHNT and CDR2 YYREEE (reference sequence). The CDR3 spells CASSRSGASYNEQFF. CDR3 nucleotides: TGTGCCAGCAGCCGGTCAGGGGCCTCCTACAATGAGCAGTTCTTC. The whole variable domain, remainder taken from reference TRBV5-4 and TRBJ2-1, is ETGVTQSPTHLIKTRGQQVTLRCSSQSGHNTVSWYQQALGQGPQFIFQYYREEENGRGNFPPRFSGLQFPNYSSELNVNALELDDSALYLCASSRSGASYNEQFFGPGTRLTVL.

This clonotype was detected only a few times. CDR3 nucleotide sequence: TGTGCCAGTGGGGTGGGCCGAAATCAGCCCCAGCATTTT. Its protein is CASGVGRNQPQHF. The chain uses TRBV6-2 or TRBV6-3 and TRBJ1-5, with D hard to call. Trimming took 9 bases from V and 4 from J, leaving 13 bases between them. The CDR3 totals 13 residues. Germline assignment: CDR1 MNHEY and CDR2 SVGEGT.

This clonotype came up many times. This chain connects TRBV7-6 to TRBJ2-5, with D possibly TRBD1 on 5 matching bases. CDR3 length: 16 residues. CDR1 and CDR2 from the germline V gene are SGHVS and FNYEAQ. Trimming stripped 1 base from V and 5 bases from J, with 17 bases between. DNA for the CDR3: TGTGCCAGCAGCTTAGTAGGGGTCACATGGCGGGAGACCCAGTACTTC. Protein sequence: CASSLVGVTWRETQYF.